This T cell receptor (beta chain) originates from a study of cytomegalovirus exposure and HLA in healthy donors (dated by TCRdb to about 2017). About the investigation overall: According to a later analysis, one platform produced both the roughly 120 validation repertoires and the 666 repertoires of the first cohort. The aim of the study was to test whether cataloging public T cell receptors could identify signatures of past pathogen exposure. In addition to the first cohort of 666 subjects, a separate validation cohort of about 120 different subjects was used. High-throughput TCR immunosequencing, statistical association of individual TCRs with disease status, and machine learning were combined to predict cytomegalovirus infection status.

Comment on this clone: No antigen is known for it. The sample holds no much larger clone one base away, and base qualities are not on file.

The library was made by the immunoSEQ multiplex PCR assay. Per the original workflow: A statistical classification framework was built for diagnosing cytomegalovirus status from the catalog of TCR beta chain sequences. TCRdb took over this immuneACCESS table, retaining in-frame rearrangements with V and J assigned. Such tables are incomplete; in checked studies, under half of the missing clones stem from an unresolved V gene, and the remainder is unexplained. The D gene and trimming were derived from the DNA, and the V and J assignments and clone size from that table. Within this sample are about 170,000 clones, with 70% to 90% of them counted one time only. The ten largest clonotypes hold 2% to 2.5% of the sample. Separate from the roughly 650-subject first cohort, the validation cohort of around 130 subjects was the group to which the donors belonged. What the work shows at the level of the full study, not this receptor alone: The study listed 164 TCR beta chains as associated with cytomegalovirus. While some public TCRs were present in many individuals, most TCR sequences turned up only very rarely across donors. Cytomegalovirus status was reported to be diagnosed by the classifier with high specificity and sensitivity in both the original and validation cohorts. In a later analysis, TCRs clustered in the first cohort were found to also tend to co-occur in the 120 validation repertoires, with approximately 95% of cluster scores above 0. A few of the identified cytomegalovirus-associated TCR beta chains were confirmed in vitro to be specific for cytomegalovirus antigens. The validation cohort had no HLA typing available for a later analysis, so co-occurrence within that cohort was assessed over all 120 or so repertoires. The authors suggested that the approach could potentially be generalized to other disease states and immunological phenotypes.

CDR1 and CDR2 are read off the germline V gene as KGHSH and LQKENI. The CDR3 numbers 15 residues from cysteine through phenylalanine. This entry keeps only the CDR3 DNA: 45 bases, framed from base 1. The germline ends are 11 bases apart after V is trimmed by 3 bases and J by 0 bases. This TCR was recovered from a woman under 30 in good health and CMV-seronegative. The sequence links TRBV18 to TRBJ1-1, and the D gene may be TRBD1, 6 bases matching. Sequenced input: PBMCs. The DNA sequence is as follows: TGTGCCAGCTCACCCCGGACAGCCTTGAACACTGAAGCTTTCTTT. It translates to CASSPRTALNTEAFF.